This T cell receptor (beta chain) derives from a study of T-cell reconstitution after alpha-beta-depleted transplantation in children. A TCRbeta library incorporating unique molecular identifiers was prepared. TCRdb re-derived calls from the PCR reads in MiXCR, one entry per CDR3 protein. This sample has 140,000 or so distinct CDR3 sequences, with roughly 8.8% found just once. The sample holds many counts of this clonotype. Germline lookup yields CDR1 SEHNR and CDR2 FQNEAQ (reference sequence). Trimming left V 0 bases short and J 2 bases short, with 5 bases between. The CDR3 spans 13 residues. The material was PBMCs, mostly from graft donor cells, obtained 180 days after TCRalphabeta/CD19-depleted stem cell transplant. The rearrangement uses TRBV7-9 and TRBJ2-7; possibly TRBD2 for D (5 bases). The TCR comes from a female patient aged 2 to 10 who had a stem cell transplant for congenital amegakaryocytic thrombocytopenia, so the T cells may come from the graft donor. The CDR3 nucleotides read TGTGCCAGCAGCTTAGCCGGGACCTACGAGCAGTACTTC. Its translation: CASSLAGTYEQYF. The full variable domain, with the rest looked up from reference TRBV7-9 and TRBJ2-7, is DTGVSQNPRHKITKRGQNVTFRCDPISEHNRLYWYRQTLGQGPEFLTYFQNEAQLEKSRLLSDRFSAERPKGSFSTLEIQRTEQGDSAMYLCASSLAGTYEQYFGPGTRLTVT.